The sequence of this T cell receptor beta chain was determined in a study of cytomegalovirus exposure and HLA in healthy donors. The CDR3 contains 10 residues. In germline, CDR1 is SQVTM, CDR2 ANQGSEA. Trimming took off 6 bases at V and 2 bases at J, with 4 bases between the two ends. PCR employed 60 Vbeta and 13 Jbeta primers. Only in-frame clones appear in the TCRdb table, and some are missing; sequencing was by immunoSEQ multiplex PCR. The specimen's table records around 70,000 clones. General observations from the study: Confirmation was obtained in vitro that a few CMV-associated chains are specific for CMV antigens.

A word on this clone: The antigen remains unidentified.

The clonotype originates from a female donor in good health and CMV-seropositive. V and J are TRBV29-1 and TRBJ2-5; D is unresolved. Sequenced input: PBMCs. CDR3 in amino acids: CSVVQETQYF. The CDR3 DNA is TGCAGCGTCGTACAAGAGACCCAGTACTTC.